These 4 T cell receptor beta chains share one sample of origin, sequenced in a study of low-dose radiotherapy and immunotherapy resistance in tumors. Time point of the sample: after trial treatment. The sample's treatment: LDRT plus nivolumab, ipilimumab, low-dose cyclophosphamide and aspirin (RACIN trial). TRAV- and TRBV-specific primers were used for first-strand cDNA, which covered alpha and beta chains. The PCR that amplified TCRs ran for about 20 cycles, relying on a constant-region primer and a V-primer adapter. A single record per CDR3 protein comes from TCRdb applying MiXCR to the reads. The sample has around 60,000 distinct CDR3 sequences, around a quarter seen once. Sequenced material: PBMCs, taken after low-dose radiotherapy plus immunotherapy. The source is a male donor with prostate cancer.

This clonotype was seen at least ten times. The rearrangement joins TRBV6-5 to TRBJ1-2; TRBD1 matches 7 bases. This CDR3 is 15 amino acids long. V shed 2 bases and J 6 bases; nucleotides not matched to a gene: 9. Germline-derived CDR1 and CDR2 are MNHEY and SVGAGI. As DNA, the CDR3 is TGTGCCAGCAGTTACGGTGGGCAGGGGGTGGATGGCTACACCTTC. Translated: CASSYGGQGVDGYTF.

The chain couples TRBV6-6 to TRBJ1-1; D is perhaps TRBD1 (5 bases). The V gene's germline CDR1 is MNHNY and CDR2 SVGAGI (reference sequence). The V end lost 9 bases, the J end lost 6 bases, and 17 bases lay between the germline ends. This CDR3 has 13 residues. CDR3 loop: CASRQPREAEAFF. The CDR3 coding sequence is TGTGCCAGTAGACAGCCGAGGGAGGCTGAAGCTTTCTTT.

As concerns this clonotype: Given a far larger clone just one base away, this is likely a sequencing read error. This chain joins TRBV26 and TRBJ2-7; the table assigns TRBD2, which was not confirmed against the DNA. TRBV26 is recorded as a pseudogene. This CDR3 is 14 amino acids long. CDR3 nucleotide sequence: TGTGCCAGCAGTTTCAAGGGCAAGGCCTACGAGCAGTACTTC. It yields the protein CASSFKGKAYEQYF.

This clonotype has ten or more counts. The CDR3 DNA reads TGTGCCATCAGAGGACAGGGGCAAGAGACCCAGTACTTC. Residues: CAIRGQGQETQYF. The V gene is TRBV10-3, the J gene TRBJ2-5, with 9 bases matching TRBD1. This CDR3 contains 13 residues. Germline CDR1 ENHRY, CDR2 SYGVKD. Germline trimming cut 6 bases from V and 2 bases from J; bases unmatched to any gene: 1.